Each of the 20 T cell receptor beta chains below was sequenced from the same sample in a study of blood T cell repertoires in COVID-19. Produced via immunoSEQ multiplex PCR; TCRdb's table is partial and in-frame only. The sample includes 28,000 or so clones, 82% of them seen just once. Sequenced material: peripheral blood. The receptors come from a human donor in a cohort sampled during active COVID-19.

The genes are TRBV5-4 and TRBJ1-2; D uncertain. The CDR3 is 12 residues long. Trimming took off 4 bases at V and 5 bases at J, with 9 bases between the two ends. CDR1 and CDR2 from the germline V gene are SGHNT and YYREEE (reference sequence). CDR3 DNA: TGTGCCAGCAGCACGACTCAGTATGGCTACACCTTC. It is translated as CASSTTQYGYTF.

The chain has TRBV20-1 and TRBJ1-2; 8 bases agree with TRBD1. J was trimmed by 7 bases and V by 3 bases; bases with no gene match: 10. Germline-derived CDR1 and CDR2 are DFQATT and SNEGSKA (reference sequence). The CDR3 spans 14 residues. The CDR3 DNA reads as TGCAGTGCTAGTTCGCAGGGGGCAGGATCTGGCTACACCTTC. Translating gives CSASSQGAGSGYTF.

The J gene is TRBJ2-7, the V gene TRBV19; D not resolved. The germline V gene encodes CDR1 LNHDA and CDR2 SQIVND (reference sequence). V lost 8 bases and J 1 base, leaving 9 bases between the germline ends. The CDR3 is made up of 12 amino acids. The CDR3, as DNA: TGTGCCAGTGGAACCGGGTCCTACGAGCAGTACTTC. Translating gives CASGTGSYEQYF.

This clone is a singleton in its sample. The DNA of the CDR3 is TGTGCCAGCAGTGGCCCCGGGACTAGCGGGAGAGAGCTGTTTTTT. Its protein is CASSGPGTSGRELFF. The rearrangement joins TRBV2 to TRBJ2-2; 14 bases agree with TRBD2. In germline, CDR1 is SNHLY, CDR2 FYNNEI. The CDR3 is made up of 15 amino acids. V gave up 4 bases and J gave up 11 bases; unmatched junction bases: 6.

V and J are TRBV5-1 and TRBJ2-1; 8 bases align to TRBD2. The germline V gene has CDR1 SGHRS and CDR2 YFSETQ. The CDR3 spans 16 residues. V shed 3 bases, J shed 7 bases, and the junction held 12 bases outside the gene matches. CDR3 nucleotides: TGCGCCAGCAGCTCGGGCAGCGGGAGTCCAAGGAATGAGCAGTTCTTC. It translates to CASSSGSGSPRNEQFF.

The rearrangement joins TRBV7-8 to TRBJ1-4, with D perhaps matching TRBD1 (5 bases). The CDR3 covers 17 residues. In germline, CDR1 is SGHVS, CDR2 FQNEAQ. V was cut by 2 bases and J by 9 bases, with 22 bases left in between. CDR3 sequence: CASSLYWASGVGQKLFF. DNA of the CDR3: TGTGCCAGCAGCTTATATTGGGCGTCGGGGGTGGGACAAAAACTGTTTTTT.

The V call is TRBV5-1, the J call TRBJ1-2, with 8 bases fitting TRBD1. Germline CDR1 SGHRS, CDR2 YFSETQ. V was pared by 3 bases and J by 13 bases, with 5 bases of the junction left unmatched. The CDR3 length is 11 residues. CDR3 loop: CASSSDRALTF. As DNA, the CDR3 is TGCGCCAGCAGCTCGGACAGGGCTCTCACCTTC.

This sequence joins TRBV2 and TRBJ1-5; D may be TRBD1 (5 bases). The CDR3 length is 18 residues. Germline V gene lookup returns CDR1 SNHLY and CDR2 FYNNEI. The V and J ends lost 4 bases and 0 bases respectively, with 19 bases between them. CDR3 loop: CASSVGVIGANSNQPQHF. CDR3 sequence (DNA): TGTGCCAGCAGTGTAGGGGTGATTGGTGCCAATAGCAATCAGCCCCAGCATTTT.

The rearrangement links TRBV25-1 to TRBJ1-6; 7 nucleotides align to TRBD1. The CDR3 runs 13 residues. The V gene's germline CDR1 is MGHDK and CDR2 SYGVNS. V lost 6 bases, J lost 8 bases, and 4 bases stayed unmatched. As DNA, the CDR3 is TGTGCCAGCAGGGGGCAGGGGGATTCACCCCTCCACTTT. Residues: CASRGQGDSPLHF.

DNA of the CDR3: TGTGCCAGCAGCTTGGTGGCAGCCGGGGAGCTGTTTTTT. It specifies CASSLVAAGELFF. This sequence joins TRBV5-4 and TRBJ2-2; no clear D gene. V shed 0 bases and J shed 6 bases, with 6 bases lying between them. Germline V gene data show CDR1 as SGHNT and CDR2 as YYREEE (reference sequence). The CDR3 loop spans 13 amino acids.

The J gene is TRBJ2-5, the V gene TRBV18; D ambiguous. The CDR3 covers 13 residues. Looked up from germline, CDR1 is KGHSH and CDR2 is LQKENI. The ends were cut back, 2 bases at V and 1 base at J, with 5 bases in the middle. Written as DNA, the CDR3 is TGTGCCAGCTCACCAGGCATCCAAGAGACCCAGTACTTC. Translating it yields CASSPGIQETQYF.

The J gene is TRBJ1-5, the V gene TRBV7-9; D gene ambiguous. Trimming took off 3 bases at V and 10 bases at J, with 10 bases between the two ends. The CDR3 consists of 12 residues. Germline V lookup: CDR1 SEHNR, CDR2 FQNEAQ (reference sequence). The CDR3 nucleotides read TGTGCCAGCAGCTTTTCGTTAGAACCCCAGCATTTT. This encodes CASSFSLEPQHF.

The genes are TRBV7-2 and TRBJ2-1, with 7 bases identical to TRBD2. CDR1 is SGHTA and CDR2 is FQGNSA in the germline V gene. The CDR3 extends over 15 amino acids. V trimming: 4 bases; J trimming: 4 bases; junction bases outside the gene matches: 7. The CDR3: CASSSPGLRYNEQFF. In DNA form, the CDR3 reads TGTGCCAGCAGCTCACCGGGACTAAGATACAATGAGCAGTTCTTC. Looking up the rest from reference TRBV7-2 and TRBJ2-1 gives the full variable domain: GAGVSQSPSNKVTEKGKDVELRCDPISGHTALYWYRQSLGQGLEFLIYFQGNSAPDKSGLPSDRFSAERTGGSVSTLTIQRTQQEDSAVYLCASSSPGLRYNEQFFGPGTRLTVL.

This chain connects TRBV5-5 to TRBJ1-5, with D tentatively TRBD1 (5 bases). The CDR3 spans 15 residues. Germline values: CDR1 SGHKS, CDR2 YYEKEE (reference sequence). V lost 0 bases and J 6 bases, leaving 13 bases between the germline ends. The CDR3 sequence is CASSLAGGEVQPQHF. The CDR3 coding sequence is TGTGCCAGCAGCTTGGCCGGGGGAGAGGTTCAGCCCCAGCATTTT.

This chain uses TRBV28 with TRBJ1-5; D unresolved. This CDR3 region has 14 residues. V dropped 1 base and J dropped 6 bases, with 10 bases sitting between them. CDR1 and CDR2 (germline): MDHEN, SYDVKM. The CDR3 loop reads CASSLFQVTQPQHF. The CDR3 DNA follows: TGTGCCAGCAGTTTATTCCAGGTCACTCAGCCCCAGCATTTT. Full variable domain (remainder filled in from reference TRBV28 and TRBJ1-5): DVKVTQSSRYLVKRTGEKVFLECVQDMDHENMFWYRQDPGLGLRLIYFSYDVKMKEKGDIPEGYSVSREKKERFSLILESASTNQTSMYLCASSLFQVTQPQHFGDGTRLSIL.

The chain employs TRBV5-1 and TRBJ1-2; 8 bases match TRBD1. The CDR3 has 17 residues. Trimming cost V 1 base and J 2 bases; bases outside gene matches: 10. Germline V gene sequence: CDR1 SGHRS, CDR2 YFSETQ. The CDR3 DNA follows: TGCGCCAGCAGCTTGCGGTCGCTGACAGGGGAAAACTATGGCTACACCTTC. Its protein product is CASSLRSLTGENYGYTF.

CDR3 coding DNA: TGTGCCAGCAGCTTATCCGTCGAGCAGTACTTC. It translates to CASSLSVEQYF. The rearrangement joins TRBV7-8 to TRBJ2-7; the D is unclear. Trimming took 2 bases from V and 6 from J, leaving 5 bases between them. The germline gives CDR1 SGHVS, CDR2 FQNEAQ. The CDR3 covers 11 residues.

Only a few counts were recorded for this clone. The rearrangement links TRBV11-3 to TRBJ2-7, with TRBD2 identical over 9 bases. The trim removed 1 base at V and 5 bases at J, leaving 6 bases unmatched. The CDR3 covers 15 residues. Germline V gene sequence: CDR1 SGHNT, CDR2 YENEEA. Here the CDR3 DNA reads TGTGCCAGCAGCTTAGGACTAGCGGCGGTGCACGAGCAGTACTTC. The encoded protein is CASSLGLAAVHEQYF.

The gene calls are TRBV30 and TRBJ1-6; TRBD1 aligns across 8 bases. Trimming at V came to 0 bases and at J to 9 bases, leaving 25 bases not matched to a gene. Germline assignment: CDR1 GTSNPN and CDR2 SVGIG (reference sequence). The CDR3 is 21 amino acids. This CDR3 reads CAWSVPSWDRKTQGSTSPLHF. CDR3 bases: TGTGCCTGGAGTGTACCTAGTTGGGACAGGAAAACTCAGGGCTCCACTTCACCCCTCCACTTT. The variable domain in full, completed from reference TRBV30 and TRBJ1-6, reads SQTIHQWPATLVQPVGSPLSLECTVEGTSNPNLYWYRQAAGRGLQLLFYSVGIGQISSEVPQNLSASRPQDRQFILSSKKLLLSDSGFYLCAWSVPSWDRKTQGSTSPLHFGNGTRLTVT.

The chain links TRBV24-1 to TRBJ2-3; TRBD2 agrees at 7 bases. The CDR3 covers 17 residues. With 4 bases clipped from V and 11 bases from J, the junction kept 20 bases outside the gene matches. CDR1 and CDR2 (germline): KGHDR, SFDVKD. The CDR3 DNA follows: TGTGCCACCAGTGACCCGGTCGGGTCGGGGACTACGGCAGGGCAGTATTTT. Amino acid sequence: CATSDPVGSGTTAGQYF.